This TCR beta chain was recovered during a study of T cells in Graves' hyperthyroidism and ophthalmopathy. TCR beta CDR3 regions were amplified from RNA. A set of HTBI primers served as the primers for a first-round RT-PCR of the TCR CDR3. Each CDR3 protein is one row after TCRdb ran MiXCR on the multiplex PCR reads. The sample includes roughly 660,000 distinct CDR3 sequences, 17% seen only once; the top ten take roughly a sixth. The authors deemed Graves' hyperthyroidism stable absent ophthalmopathy progression within 18 months. Criteria for exclusion of patients were uncontrolled infection, other autoimmune disease, pregnancy or lactation. This sample holds PBMCs from roughly 10 ml fresh peripheral blood. This clonotype was observed many times. Germline-derived CDR1 and CDR2 are LGHDT and YNNKEL (reference sequence). The CDR3 sequence is 13 residues long. The V end lost 4 bases, the J end lost 1 base, and 7 bases lay between the germline ends.

The origin of this receptor is a man over 45 with Graves' hyperthyroidism. The rearrangement links TRBV3-1 to TRBJ2-5; D unclear. The sample was blood. The CDR3 DNA reads TGTGCCAGCAGCCGTTCCGGCCAAGAGACCCAGTACTTC. Translating it yields CASSRSGQETQYF.